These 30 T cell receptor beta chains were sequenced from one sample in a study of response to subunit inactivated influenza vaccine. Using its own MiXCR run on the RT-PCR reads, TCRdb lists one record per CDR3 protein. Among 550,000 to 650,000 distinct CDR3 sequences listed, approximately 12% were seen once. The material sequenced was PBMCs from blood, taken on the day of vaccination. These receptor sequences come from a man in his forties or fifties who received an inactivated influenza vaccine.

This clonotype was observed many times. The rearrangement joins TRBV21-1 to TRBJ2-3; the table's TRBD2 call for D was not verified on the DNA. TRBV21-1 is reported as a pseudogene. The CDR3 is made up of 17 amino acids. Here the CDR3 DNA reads TGTGCCAGCAGGGGAACAGACGGGACTAGCAGCCCAGATACGCAGTATTTT. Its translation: CASRGTDGTSSPDTQYF.

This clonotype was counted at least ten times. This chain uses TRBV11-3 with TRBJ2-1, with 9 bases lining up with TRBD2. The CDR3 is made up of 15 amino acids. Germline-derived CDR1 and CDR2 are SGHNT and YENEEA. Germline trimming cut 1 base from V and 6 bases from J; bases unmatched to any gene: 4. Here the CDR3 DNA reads TGTGCCAGCAGCTTAGGGGGACTAGCTACCAATGAGCAGTTCTTC. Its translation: CASSLGGLATNEQFF.

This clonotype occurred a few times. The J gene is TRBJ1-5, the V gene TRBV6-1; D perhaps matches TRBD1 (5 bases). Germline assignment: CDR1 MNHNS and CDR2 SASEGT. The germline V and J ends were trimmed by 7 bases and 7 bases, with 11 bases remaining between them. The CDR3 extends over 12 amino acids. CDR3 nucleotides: TGTGCCAGCACCGAGGGACGGCAGCCCCAGCATTTT. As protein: CASTEGRQPQHF.

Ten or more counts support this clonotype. CDR3 amino acids: CASSSDRGNSYEQYF. The CDR3 DNA sequence: TGTGCCAGCAGCTCCGACAGGGGGAATTCCTACGAGCAGTACTTC. The J gene is TRBJ2-7, the V gene TRBV7-2, with 9 bases identical to TRBD1. The V gene end was trimmed by 4 bases and the J gene end by 1 base; junction bases not matched to a gene: 5. Germline V lookup: CDR1 SGHTA, CDR2 FQGNSA. The length of the CDR3 is 15 residues.

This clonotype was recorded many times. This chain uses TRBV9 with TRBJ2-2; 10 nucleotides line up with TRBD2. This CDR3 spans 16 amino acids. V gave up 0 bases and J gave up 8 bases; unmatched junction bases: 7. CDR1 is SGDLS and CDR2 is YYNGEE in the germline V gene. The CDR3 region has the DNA TGTGCCAGCAGCGTAGTGAGCGGGAGGGCCACTGGGGAGCTGTTTTTT. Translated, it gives CASSVVSGRATGELFF.

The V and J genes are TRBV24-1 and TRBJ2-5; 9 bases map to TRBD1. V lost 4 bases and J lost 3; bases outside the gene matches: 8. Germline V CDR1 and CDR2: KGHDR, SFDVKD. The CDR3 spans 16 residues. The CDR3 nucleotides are TGTGCCACCAGTGAATCCGGGACAGGGCCTAAAGAGACCCAGTACTTC. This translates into CATSESGTGPKETQYF.

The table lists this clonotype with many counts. The CDR3 sequence is CASSPPGGGETQYF. The CDR3, as DNA: TGTGCCAGCAGCCCCCCGGGGGGGGGAGAGACCCAGTACTTC. The rearrangement links TRBV3-1 to TRBJ2-5; 8 bases are a match to TRBD2. This CDR3 comprises 14 residues. V lost 4 bases, J lost 4 bases, and 5 bases stayed unmatched. Germline-derived CDR1 and CDR2 are LGHDT and YNNKEL (reference sequence).

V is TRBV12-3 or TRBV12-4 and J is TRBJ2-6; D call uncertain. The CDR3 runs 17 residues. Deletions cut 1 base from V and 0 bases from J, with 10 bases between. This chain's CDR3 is CASSLGSEHSGANVLTF. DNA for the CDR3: TGTGCCAGCAGTTTAGGTTCGGAGCACTCTGGGGCCAACGTCCTGACTTTC.

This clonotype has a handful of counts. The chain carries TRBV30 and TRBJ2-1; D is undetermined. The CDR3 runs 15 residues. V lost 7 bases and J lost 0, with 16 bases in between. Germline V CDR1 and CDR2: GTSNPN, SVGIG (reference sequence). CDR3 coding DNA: TGTGCCTCCCTGGGCAGGCGGAGCTCCTACAATGAGCAGTTCTTC. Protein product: CASLGRRSSYNEQFF.

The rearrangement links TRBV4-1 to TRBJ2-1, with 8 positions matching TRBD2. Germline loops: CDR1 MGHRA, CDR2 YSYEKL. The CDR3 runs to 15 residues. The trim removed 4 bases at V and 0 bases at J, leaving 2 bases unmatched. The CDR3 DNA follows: TGCGCCAGCAGCCGACTAGCGAACTCCTACAATGAGCAGTTCTTC. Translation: CASSRLANSYNEQFF.

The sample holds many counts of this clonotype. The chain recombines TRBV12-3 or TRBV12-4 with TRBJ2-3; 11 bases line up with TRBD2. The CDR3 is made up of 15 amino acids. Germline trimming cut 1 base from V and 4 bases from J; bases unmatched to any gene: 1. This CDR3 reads CASSLDSGGADTQYF. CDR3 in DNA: TGTGCCAGCAGTTTAGATAGCGGGGGGGCAGATACGCAGTATTTT.

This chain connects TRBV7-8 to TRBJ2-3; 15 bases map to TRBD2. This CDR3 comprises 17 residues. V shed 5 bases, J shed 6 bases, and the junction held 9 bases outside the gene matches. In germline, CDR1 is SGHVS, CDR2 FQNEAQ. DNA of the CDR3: TGTGCCAGCAGCGTAAGGACTAGCGGGGGGGTTTCGGATACGCAGTATTTT. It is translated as CASSVRTSGGVSDTQYF. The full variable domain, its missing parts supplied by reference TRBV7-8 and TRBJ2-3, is GAGVSQSPRYKVAKRGQDVALRCDPISGHVSLFWYQQALGQGPEFLTYFQNEAQLDKSGLPSDRFFAERPEGSVSTLKIQRTQQEDSAVYLCASSVRTSGGVSDTQYFGPGTRLTVL.

The CDR3 spells CASSLSYHSYNEQFF. The CDR3 region has the DNA TGTGCCAGCAGTCTGTCTTACCACTCCTACAATGAGCAGTTCTTC. The V and J genes are TRBV28 and TRBJ2-1; D gene uncertain. The CDR3 is made up of 15 amino acids. Trimming removed 5 bases from V and 0 bases from J, with 11 bases in between. From germline, CDR1 is MDHEN and CDR2 SYDVKM.

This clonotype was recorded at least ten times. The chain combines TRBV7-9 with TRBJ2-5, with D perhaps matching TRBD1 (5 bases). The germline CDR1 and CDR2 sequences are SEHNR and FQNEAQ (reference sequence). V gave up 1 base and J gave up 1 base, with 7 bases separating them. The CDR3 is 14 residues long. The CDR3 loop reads CASSLVQGQETQYF. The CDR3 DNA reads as TGTGCCAGCAGCTTAGTGCAGGGCCAAGAGACCCAGTACTTC.

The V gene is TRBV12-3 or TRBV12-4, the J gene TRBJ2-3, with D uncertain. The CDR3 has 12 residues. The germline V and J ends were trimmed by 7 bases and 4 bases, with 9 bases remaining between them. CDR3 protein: CASTTQPDTQYF. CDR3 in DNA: TGTGCCAGCACTACGCAGCCAGATACGCAGTATTTT.

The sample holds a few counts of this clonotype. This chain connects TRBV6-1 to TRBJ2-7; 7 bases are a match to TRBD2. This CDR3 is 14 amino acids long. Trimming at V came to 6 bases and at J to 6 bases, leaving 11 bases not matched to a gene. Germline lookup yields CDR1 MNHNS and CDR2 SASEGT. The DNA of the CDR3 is TGTGCCAGCAGAACGGGGGGAGAGAGGGGCGAGCAGTACTTC. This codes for CASRTGGERGEQYF.

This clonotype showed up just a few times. CDR3 sequence (DNA): TGTGCCAGCAGTTTGAGCCGAGGGATTAATGAAAAACTGTTTTTT. As protein: CASSLSRGINEKLFF. The rearrangement links TRBV12-3 or TRBV12-4 to TRBJ1-4; D not resolved. The V and J ends lost 3 bases and 4 bases respectively, with 12 bases between them. The CDR3 length is 15 residues.

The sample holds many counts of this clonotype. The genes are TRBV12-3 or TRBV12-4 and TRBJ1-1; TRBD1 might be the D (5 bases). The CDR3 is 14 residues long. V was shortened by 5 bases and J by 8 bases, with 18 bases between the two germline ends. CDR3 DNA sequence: TGTGCCAGCAGTACTACAGGAGACGGAACAGAAGCTTTCTTT. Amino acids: CASSTTGDGTEAFF.

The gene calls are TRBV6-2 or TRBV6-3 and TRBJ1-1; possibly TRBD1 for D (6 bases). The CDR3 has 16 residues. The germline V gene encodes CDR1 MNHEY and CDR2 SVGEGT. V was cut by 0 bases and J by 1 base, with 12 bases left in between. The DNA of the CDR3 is TGTGCCAGCAGTTACTCGTACCGGGACACGAACACTGAAGCTTTCTTT. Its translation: CASSYSYRDTNTEAFF.

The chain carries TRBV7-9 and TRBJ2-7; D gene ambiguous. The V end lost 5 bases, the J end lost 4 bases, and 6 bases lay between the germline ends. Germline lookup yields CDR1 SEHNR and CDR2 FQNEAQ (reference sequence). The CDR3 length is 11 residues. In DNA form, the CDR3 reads TGTGCCAGCAGCGCAGAATACGAGCAGTACTTC. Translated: CASSAEYEQYF. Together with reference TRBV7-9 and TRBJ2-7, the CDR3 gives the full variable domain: DTGVSQNPRHKITKRGQNVTFRCDPISEHNRLYWYRQTLGQGPEFLTYFQNEAQLEKSRLLSDRFSAERPKGSFSTLEIQRTEQGDSAMYLCASSAEYEQYFGPGTRLTVT.

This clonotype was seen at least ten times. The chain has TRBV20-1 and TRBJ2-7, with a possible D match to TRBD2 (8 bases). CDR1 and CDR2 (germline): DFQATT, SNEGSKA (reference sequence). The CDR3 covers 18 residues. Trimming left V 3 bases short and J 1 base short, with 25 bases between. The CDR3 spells CSASMPGGGWGPSYEQYF. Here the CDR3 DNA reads TGCAGTGCTAGTATGCCGGGAGGGGGCTGGGGACCGTCCTACGAGCAGTACTTC.

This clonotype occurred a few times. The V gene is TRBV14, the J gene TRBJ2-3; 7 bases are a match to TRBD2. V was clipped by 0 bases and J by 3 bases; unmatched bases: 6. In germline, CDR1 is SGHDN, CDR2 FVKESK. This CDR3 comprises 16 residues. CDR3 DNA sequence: TGTGCCAGCAGCCAAGATCTCGGCGGGAGAACAGATACGCAGTATTTT. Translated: CASSQDLGGRTDTQYF. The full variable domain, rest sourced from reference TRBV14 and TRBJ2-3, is EAGVTQFPSHSVIEKGQTVTLRCDPISGHDNLYWYRRVMGKEIKFLLHFVKESKQDESGMPNNRFLAERTGGTYSTLKVQPAELEDSGVYFCASSQDLGGRTDTQYFGPGTRLTVL.

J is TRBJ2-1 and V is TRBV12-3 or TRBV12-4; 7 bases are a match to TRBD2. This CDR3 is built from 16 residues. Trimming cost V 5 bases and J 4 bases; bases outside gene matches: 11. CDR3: CASSGPRDYWYNEQFF. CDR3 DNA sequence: TGTGCCAGCAGTGGGCCCCGGGACTACTGGTACAATGAGCAGTTCTTC.

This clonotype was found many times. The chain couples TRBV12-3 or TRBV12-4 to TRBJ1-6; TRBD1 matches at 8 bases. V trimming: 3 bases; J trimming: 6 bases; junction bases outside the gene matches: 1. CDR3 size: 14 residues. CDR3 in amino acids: CASSLQGANSPLHF. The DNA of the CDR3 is TGTGCCAGCAGTTTGCAGGGGGCTAATTCACCCCTCCACTTT.

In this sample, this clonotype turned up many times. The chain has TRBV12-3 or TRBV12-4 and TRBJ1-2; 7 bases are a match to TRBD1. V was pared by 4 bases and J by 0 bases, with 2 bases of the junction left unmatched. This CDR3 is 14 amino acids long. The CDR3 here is CASSYRGSNYGYTF. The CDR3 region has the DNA TGTGCCAGCAGTTACAGGGGATCTAACTATGGCTACACCTTC.

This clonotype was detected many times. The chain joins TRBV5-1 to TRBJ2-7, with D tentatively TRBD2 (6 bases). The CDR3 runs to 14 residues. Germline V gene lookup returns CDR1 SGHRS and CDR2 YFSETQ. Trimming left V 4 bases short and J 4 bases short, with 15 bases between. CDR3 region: CASSPAGPAYEQYF. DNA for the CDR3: TGCGCCAGCAGCCCAGCGGGTCCTGCGTACGAGCAGTACTTC.

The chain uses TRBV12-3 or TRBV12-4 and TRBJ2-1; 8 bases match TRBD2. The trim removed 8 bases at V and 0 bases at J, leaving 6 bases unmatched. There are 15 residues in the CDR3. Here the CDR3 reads CASGLGTSSYNEQFF. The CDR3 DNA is TGTGCCAGCGGTCTCGGGACTAGCTCCTACAATGAGCAGTTCTTC.

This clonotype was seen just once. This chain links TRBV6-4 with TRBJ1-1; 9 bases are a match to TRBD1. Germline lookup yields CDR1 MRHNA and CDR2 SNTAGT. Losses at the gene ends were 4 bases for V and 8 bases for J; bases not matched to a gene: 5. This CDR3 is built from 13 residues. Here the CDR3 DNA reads TGTGCCAGCAGTGTCTTAGGGACAGGGGAAGCTTTCTTT. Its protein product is CASSVLGTGEAFF.

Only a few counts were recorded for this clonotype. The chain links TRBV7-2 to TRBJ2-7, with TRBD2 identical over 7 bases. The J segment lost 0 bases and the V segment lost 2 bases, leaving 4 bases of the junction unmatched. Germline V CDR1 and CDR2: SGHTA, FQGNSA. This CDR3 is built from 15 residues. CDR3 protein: CASSLFAGVSYEQYF. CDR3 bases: TGTGCCAGCAGCTTATTTGCGGGAGTCTCCTACGAGCAGTACTTC.

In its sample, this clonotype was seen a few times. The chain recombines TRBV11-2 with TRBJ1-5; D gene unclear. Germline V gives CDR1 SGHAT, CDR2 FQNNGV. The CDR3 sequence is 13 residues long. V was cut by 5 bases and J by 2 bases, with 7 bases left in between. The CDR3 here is CASSITGNQPQHF. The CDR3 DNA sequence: TGTGCCAGCAGCATCACCGGCAATCAGCCCCAGCATTTT.